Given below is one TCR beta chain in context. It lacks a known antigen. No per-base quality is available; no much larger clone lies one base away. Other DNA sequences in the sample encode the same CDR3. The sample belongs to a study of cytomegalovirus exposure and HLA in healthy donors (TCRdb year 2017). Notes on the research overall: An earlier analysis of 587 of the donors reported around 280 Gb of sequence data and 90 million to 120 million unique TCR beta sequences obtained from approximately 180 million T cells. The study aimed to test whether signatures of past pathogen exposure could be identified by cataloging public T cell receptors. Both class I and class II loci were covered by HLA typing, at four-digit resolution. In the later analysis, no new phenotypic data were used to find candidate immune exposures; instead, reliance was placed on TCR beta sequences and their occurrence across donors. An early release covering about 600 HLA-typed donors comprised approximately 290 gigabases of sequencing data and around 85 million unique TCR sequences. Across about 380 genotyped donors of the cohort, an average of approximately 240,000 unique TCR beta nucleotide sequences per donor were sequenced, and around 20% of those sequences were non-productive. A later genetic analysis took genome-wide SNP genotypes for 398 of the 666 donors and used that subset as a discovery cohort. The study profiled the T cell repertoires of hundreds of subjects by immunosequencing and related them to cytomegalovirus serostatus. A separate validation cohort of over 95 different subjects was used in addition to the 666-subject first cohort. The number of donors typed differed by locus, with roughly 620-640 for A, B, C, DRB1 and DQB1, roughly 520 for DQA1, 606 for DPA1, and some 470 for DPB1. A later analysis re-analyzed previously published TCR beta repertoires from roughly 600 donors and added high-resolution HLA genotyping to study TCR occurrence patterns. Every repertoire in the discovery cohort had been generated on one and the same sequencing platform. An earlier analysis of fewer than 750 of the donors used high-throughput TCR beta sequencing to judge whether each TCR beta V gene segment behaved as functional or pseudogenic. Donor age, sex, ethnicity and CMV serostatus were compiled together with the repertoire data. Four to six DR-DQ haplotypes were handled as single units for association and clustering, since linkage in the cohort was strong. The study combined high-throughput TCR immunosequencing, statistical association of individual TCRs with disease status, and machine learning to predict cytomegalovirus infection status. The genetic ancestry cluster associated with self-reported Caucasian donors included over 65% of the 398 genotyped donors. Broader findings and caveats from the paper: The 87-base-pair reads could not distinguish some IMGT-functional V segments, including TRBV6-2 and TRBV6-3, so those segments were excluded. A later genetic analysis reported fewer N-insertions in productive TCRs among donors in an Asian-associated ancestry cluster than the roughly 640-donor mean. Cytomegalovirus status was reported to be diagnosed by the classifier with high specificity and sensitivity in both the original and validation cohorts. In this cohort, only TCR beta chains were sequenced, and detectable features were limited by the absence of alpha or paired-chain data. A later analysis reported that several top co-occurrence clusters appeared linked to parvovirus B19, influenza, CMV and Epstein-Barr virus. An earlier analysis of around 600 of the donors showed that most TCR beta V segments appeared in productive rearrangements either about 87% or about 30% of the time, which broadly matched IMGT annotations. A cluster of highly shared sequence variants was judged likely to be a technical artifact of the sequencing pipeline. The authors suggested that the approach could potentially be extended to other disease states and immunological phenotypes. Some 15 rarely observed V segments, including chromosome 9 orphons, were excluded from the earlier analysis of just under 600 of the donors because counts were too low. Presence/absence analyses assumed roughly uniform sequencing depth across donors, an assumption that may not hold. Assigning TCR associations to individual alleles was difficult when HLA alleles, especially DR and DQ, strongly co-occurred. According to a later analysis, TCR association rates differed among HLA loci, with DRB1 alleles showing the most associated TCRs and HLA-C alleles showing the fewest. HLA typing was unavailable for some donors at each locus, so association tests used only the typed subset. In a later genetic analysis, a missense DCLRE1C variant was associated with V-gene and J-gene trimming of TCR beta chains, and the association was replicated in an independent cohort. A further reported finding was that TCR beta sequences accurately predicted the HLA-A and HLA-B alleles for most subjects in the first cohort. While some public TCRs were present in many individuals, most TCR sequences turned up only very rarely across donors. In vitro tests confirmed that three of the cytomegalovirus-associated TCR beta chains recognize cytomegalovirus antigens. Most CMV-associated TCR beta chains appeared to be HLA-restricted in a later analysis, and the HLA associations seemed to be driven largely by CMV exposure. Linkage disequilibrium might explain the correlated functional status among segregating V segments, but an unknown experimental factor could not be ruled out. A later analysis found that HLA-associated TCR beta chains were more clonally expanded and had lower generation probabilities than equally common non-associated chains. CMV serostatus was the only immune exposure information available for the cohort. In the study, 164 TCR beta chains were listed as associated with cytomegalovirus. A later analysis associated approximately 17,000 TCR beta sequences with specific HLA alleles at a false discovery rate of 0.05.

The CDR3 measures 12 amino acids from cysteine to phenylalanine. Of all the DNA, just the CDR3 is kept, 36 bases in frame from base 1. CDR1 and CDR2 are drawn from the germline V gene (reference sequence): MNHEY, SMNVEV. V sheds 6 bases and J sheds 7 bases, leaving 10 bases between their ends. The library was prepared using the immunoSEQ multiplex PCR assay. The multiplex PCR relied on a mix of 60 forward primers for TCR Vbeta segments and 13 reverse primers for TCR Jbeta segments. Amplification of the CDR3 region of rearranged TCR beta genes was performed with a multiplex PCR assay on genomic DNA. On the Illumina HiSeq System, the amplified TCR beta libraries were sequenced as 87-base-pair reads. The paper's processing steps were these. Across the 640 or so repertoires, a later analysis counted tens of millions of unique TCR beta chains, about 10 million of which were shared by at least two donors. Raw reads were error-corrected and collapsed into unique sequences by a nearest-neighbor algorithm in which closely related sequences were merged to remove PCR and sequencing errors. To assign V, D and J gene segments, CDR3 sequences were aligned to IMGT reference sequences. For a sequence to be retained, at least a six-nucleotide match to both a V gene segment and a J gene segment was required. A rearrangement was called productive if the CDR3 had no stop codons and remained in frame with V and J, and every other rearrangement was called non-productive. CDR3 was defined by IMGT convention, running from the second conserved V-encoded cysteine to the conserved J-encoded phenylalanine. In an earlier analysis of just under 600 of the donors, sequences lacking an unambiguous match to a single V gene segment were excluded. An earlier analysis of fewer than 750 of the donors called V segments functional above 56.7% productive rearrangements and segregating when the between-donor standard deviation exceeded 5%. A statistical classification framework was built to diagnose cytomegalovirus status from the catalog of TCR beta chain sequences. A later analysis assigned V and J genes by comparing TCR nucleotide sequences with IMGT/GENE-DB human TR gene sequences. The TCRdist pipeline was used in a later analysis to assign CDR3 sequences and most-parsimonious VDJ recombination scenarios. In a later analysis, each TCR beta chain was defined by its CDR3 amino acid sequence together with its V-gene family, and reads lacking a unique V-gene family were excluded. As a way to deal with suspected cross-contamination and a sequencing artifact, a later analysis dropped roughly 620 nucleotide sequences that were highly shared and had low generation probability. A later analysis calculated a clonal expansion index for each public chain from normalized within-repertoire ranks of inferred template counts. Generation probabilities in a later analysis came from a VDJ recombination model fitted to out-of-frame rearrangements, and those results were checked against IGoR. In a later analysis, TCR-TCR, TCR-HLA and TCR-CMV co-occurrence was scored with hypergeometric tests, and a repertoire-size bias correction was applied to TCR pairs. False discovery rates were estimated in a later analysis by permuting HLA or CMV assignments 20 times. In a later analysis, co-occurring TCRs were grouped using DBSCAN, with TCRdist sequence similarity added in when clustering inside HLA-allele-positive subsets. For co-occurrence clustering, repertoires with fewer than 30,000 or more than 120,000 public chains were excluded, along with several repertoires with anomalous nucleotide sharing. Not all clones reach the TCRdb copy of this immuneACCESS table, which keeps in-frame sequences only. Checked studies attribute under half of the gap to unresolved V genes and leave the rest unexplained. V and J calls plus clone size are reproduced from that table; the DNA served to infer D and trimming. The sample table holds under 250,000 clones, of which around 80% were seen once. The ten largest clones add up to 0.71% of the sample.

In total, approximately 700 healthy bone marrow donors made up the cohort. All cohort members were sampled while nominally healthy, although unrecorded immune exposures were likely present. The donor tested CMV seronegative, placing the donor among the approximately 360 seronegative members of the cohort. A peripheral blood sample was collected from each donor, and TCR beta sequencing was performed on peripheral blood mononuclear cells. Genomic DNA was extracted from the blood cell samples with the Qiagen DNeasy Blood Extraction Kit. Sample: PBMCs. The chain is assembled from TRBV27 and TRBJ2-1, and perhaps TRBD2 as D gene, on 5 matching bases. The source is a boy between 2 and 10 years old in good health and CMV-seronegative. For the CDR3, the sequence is CASSLSGNEQFF. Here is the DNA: TGTGCCAGCAGCCTTTCGGGGAATGAGCAGTTCTTC.